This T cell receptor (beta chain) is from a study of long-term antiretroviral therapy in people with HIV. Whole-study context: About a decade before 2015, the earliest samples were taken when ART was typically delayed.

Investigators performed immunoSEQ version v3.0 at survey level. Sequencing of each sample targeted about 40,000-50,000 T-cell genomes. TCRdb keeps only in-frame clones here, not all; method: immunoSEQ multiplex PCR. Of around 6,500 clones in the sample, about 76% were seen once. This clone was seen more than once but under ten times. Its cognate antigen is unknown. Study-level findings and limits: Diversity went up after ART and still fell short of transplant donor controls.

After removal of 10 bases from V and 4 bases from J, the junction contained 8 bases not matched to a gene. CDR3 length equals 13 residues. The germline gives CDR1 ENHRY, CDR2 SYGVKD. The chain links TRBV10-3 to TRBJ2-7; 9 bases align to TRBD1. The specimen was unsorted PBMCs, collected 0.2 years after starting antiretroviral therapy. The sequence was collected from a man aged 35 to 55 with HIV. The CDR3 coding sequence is TGTGCCACCGGGGACAGGGTGGGGTACGAGCAGTACTTC. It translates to CATGDRVGYEQYF.